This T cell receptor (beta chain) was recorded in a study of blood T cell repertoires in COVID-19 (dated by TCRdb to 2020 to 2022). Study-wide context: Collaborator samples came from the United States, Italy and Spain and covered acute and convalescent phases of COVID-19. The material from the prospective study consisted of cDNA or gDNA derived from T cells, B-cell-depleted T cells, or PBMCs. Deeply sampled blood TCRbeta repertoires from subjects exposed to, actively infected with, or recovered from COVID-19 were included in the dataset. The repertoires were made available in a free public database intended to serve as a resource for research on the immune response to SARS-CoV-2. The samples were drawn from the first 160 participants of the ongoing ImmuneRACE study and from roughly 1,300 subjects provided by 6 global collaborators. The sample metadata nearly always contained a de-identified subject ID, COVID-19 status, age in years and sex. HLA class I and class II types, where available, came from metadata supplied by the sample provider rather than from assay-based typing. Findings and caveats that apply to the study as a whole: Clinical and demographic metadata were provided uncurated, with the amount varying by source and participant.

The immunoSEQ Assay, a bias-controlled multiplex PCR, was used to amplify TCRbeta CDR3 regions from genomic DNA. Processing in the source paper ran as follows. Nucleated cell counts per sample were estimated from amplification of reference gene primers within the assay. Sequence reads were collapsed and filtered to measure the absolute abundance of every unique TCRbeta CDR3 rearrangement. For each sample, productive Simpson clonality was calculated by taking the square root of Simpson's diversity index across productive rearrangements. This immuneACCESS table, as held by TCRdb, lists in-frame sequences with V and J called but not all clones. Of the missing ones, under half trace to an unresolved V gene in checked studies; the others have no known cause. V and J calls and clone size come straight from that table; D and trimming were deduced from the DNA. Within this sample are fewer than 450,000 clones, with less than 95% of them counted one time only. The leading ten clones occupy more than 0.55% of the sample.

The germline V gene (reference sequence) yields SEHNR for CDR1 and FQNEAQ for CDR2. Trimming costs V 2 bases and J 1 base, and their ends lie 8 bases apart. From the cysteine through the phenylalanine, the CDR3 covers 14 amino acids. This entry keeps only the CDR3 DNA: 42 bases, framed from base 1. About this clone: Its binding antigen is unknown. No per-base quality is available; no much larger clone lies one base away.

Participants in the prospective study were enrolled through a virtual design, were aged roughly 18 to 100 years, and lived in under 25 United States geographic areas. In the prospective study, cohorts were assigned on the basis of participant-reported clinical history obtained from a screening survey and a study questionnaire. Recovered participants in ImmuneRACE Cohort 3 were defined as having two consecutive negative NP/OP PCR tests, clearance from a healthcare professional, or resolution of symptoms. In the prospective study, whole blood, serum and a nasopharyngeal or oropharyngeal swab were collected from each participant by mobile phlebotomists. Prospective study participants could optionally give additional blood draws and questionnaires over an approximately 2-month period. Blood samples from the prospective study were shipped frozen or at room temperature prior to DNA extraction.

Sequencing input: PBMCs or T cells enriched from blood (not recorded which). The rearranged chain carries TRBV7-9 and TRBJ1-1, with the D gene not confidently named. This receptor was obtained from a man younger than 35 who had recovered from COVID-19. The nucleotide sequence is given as TGTGCCAGCAGCTTAAAAGCCGGGAACACTGAAGCTTTCTTT. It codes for CASSLKAGNTEAFF.